The 30 T cell receptor beta chains below all came from one sample that was sequenced in a study of blood T cell repertoires in COVID-19. This table comes from immunoSEQ multiplex PCR, and its TCRdb copy is limited to in-frame clones, with some not included. The sample has roughly 34,000 clones; roughly 80% are singletons. The sequencing sample was made of peripheral blood. These receptors came from a woman aged 70-85 years with acute or convalescent COVID-19.

V usage is TRBV16 and J usage is TRBJ1-5; 7 bases align to TRBD1. Per germline, CDR1 KGHSY and CDR2 FQNENV. Germline trimming cut 5 bases from V and 5 bases from J; bases unmatched to any gene: 12. The length of the CDR3 is 16 residues. The CDR3 loop is CASSSYPDRRDQPQHF. In DNA, the CDR3 is TGTGCCAGCAGCTCCTACCCGGACAGGAGAGATCAGCCCCAGCATTTT. Based on the CDR3 plus reference TRBV16 and TRBJ1-5, the full variable domain is GEEVAQTPKHLVRGEGQKAKLYCAPIKGHSYVFWYQQVLKNEFKFLISFQNENVFDETGMPKERFSAKCLPNSPCSLEIQATKLEDSAVYFCASSSYPDRRDQPQHFGDGTRLSIL.

V is TRBV9 and J is TRBJ2-2; 14 bases align to TRBD2. CDR3 length: 19 amino acids. Germline V gene data show CDR1 as SGDLS and CDR2 as YYNGEE. Germline trimming cut 0 bases from V and 4 bases from J; bases unmatched to any gene: 8. CDR3: CASSVAPGLAGGVTGELFF. DNA of the CDR3: TGTGCCAGCAGCGTAGCCCCCGGACTAGCGGGAGGAGTCACCGGGGAGCTGTTTTTT.

V is TRBV19 and J is TRBJ2-2, with 7 bases fitting TRBD2. The V gene end was trimmed by 3 bases and the J gene end by 7 bases; junction bases not matched to a gene: 8. From germline, CDR1 is LNHDA and CDR2 SQIVND (reference sequence). The CDR3 consists of 15 residues. CDR3 protein: CASSMGGGYVGELFF. In DNA form, the CDR3 reads TGTGCCAGTAGTATGGGCGGGGGATACGTCGGGGAGCTGTTTTTT.

This clone has only one observation. V is TRBV28 and J is TRBJ2-2; D is uncertain. V dropped 6 bases and J dropped 6 bases, with 17 bases sitting between them. The CDR3 has 15 amino acids. Germline V gives CDR1 MDHEN, CDR2 SYDVKM. DNA for the CDR3: TGTGCCAGCAGACTTCAAGGAGTGCTCCCCGGGGAGCTGTTTTTT. This codes for CASRLQGVLPGELFF.

The rearrangement joins TRBV3-1 (or the pseudogene TRBV3-2) to TRBJ2-1, with 15 bases aligning to TRBD2. The V segment lost 5 bases and the J segment 10 bases; nucleotides outside the gene matches: 9. The germline gives CDR1 LGHDT, CDR2 YNNKEL (reference sequence). CDR3 length: 16 residues. CDR3 amino acids: CASSYRTSGGASEQFF. CDR3 nucleotides: TGTGCCAGCAGCTACCGGACTAGCGGGGGGGCTAGCGAGCAGTTCTTC.

This clone was recorded only once. The CDR3 here is CASSLEGGPHQPQHF. DNA of the CDR3: TGCGCCAGCAGCTTGGAGGGGGGGCCCCATCAGCCCCAGCATTTT. The chain carries TRBV5-1 and TRBJ1-5; D possibly corresponds to TRBD1 (6 bases). Trimming pared 0 bases from V and 5 bases from J, leaving 12 bases between. The CDR3 sequence is 15 residues long. Germline V CDR1 and CDR2: SGHRS, YFSETQ.

J is TRBJ2-7 and V is TRBV6-5; D is possibly TRBD2 (5 bases). The CDR3 extends over 13 amino acids. Looked up from germline, CDR1 is MNHEY and CDR2 is SVGAGI. V lost 6 bases and J 6 bases, leaving 15 bases between the germline ends. CDR3 residues: CASRPGEGSEQYF. The CDR3 bases are TGTGCCAGCAGACCCGGGGAAGGCTCCGAGCAGTACTTC.

The chain is built from TRBV15 and TRBJ2-6, with 7 bases identical to TRBD1. J lost 0 bases, V lost 1 base, and 3 bases had no gene match. The CDR3 has 17 residues. Germline V gives CDR1 LNHNV, CDR2 YYDKDF (reference sequence). CDR3 DNA: TGTGCCACCAGCAGAGGACAGGGAAGCTCTGGGGCCAACGTCCTGACTTTC. Amino acids: CATSRGQGSSGANVLTF.

The J gene is TRBJ2-1, the V gene TRBV6-5; D is perhaps TRBD2 (6 bases). V gave up 8 bases and J gave up 2 bases, with 16 bases separating them. This CDR3 is built from 15 residues. Germline CDR1 MNHEY, CDR2 SVGAGI. The CDR3 sequence: CASESSGGAYNEQFF. DNA of the CDR3: TGTGCCAGCGAGAGTAGCGGCGGGGCCTACAATGAGCAGTTCTTC.

This chain links TRBV1 with TRBJ2-3; TRBD2 is the table's D call and was not checked against the DNA. TRBV1 is a documented pseudogene. CDR3 length equals 16 residues. CDR3 sequence: CTSSQDLERGGFTQYF. CDR3 in DNA: TGCACCAGCAGCCAAGATCTAGAGCGGGGCGGCTTTACGCAGTATTTT.

The chain links TRBV7-2 to TRBJ2-7, with D perhaps matching TRBD1 (6 bases). The CDR3 extends over 14 amino acids. Per germline, CDR1 SGHTA and CDR2 FQGNSA. V was cut by 2 bases and J by 0 bases, with 8 bases left in between. CDR3 DNA sequence: TGTGCCAGCAGCTTAAGGGACACCTCCTACGAGCAGTACTTC. Encoded protein: CASSLRDTSYEQYF.

This clone has a handful of counts. The chain recombines TRBV19 with TRBJ1-5; 8 bases are shared with TRBD1. Germline CDR1 is LNHDA and CDR2 is SQIVND (reference sequence). V shed 6 bases and J 7 bases; nucleotides not matched to a gene: 8. CDR3 size: 14 residues. The CDR3 region has the DNA TGTGCCAGTAGCCGTGACAGGGGAGGCCAGCCCCAGCATTTT. It encodes CASSRDRGGQPQHF. Combining the CDR3 with reference TRBV19 and TRBJ1-5 gives the whole variable domain DGGITQSPKYLFRKEGQNVTLSCEQNLNHDAMYWYRQDPGQGLRLIYYSQIVNDFQKGDIAEGYSVSREKKESFPLTVTSAQKNPTAFYLCASSRDRGGQPQHFGDGTRLSIL.

The rearrangement joins TRBV4-2 to TRBJ2-4; 10 bases agree with TRBD2. This CDR3 is 16 amino acids long. Germline V gene sequence: CDR1 LGHNA, CDR2 YNFKEQ. V dropped 1 base and J dropped 5; count of bases not matched to a gene: 5. CDR3 in DNA: TGTGCCAGCAGCCAAGGTGGACTAGCGGTAGAAAACATTCAGTACTTC. Translation: CASSQGGLAVENIQYF.

This clone showed up just a few times. This chain joins TRBV5-1 and TRBJ1-1; no clear D gene. With 4 bases removed from V and 3 bases from J, the gap between germline ends came to 16 bases. There are 15 residues in the CDR3. Looked up from germline, CDR1 is SGHRS and CDR2 is YFSETQ. This CDR3 is CASSRGPGADTEAFF. The DNA for the CDR3 is TGCGCCAGCAGCCGTGGCCCGGGAGCGGACACTGAAGCTTTCTTT.

The chain is built from TRBV21-1 and TRBJ1-5. TRBV21-1 is shown as a pseudogene. CDR3 length: 14 residues. Here the CDR3 reads CASRTDYSNQPQHF. The CDR3 bases are TGTGCCAGCAGGACGGACTATAGCAATCAGCCCCAGCATTTT.

V usage is TRBV3-1 (or the pseudogene TRBV3-2) and J usage is TRBJ2-7, with TRBD2 identical over 9 bases. V trimming: 9 bases; J trimming: 1 base; junction bases outside the gene matches: 7. This CDR3 is 14 amino acids long. The germline CDR1 and CDR2 sequences are LGHDT and YNNKEL (reference sequence). This CDR3 reads CASGGGLASYEQYF. CDR3 nucleotide sequence: TGTGCCAGTGGGGGGGGACTAGCTTCCTACGAGCAGTACTTC.

V usage is TRBV11-2 and J usage is TRBJ2-1, with D perhaps TRBD2 (6 bases). The CDR3 extends over 12 amino acids. The germline V gene encodes CDR1 SGHAT and CDR2 FQNNGV. Trimming stripped 6 bases from V and 9 bases from J, with 12 bases between. CDR3 residues: CASSPLAAEQFF. Here the CDR3 DNA reads TGTGCCAGCAGTCCACTAGCAGCTGAGCAGTTCTTC.

V gene TRBV18 combines with J gene TRBJ2-4, with 14 bases fitting TRBD2. Germline V gene sequence: CDR1 KGHSH, CDR2 LQKENI. The CDR3 loop spans 16 amino acids. J gave up 7 bases and V 0 bases, and 2 bases lay outside the gene matches. CDR3 DNA sequence: TGTGCCAGCTCACCACCGGGACTAGCGGGAGAGAACATTCAGTACTTC. This translates into CASSPPGLAGENIQYF.

This chain joins TRBV3-1 (or the pseudogene TRBV3-2) and TRBJ1-4; the D gene is possibly TRBD1 (6 bases). V was clipped by 0 bases and J by 8 bases, with 19 bases between them. Germline V gene lookup returns CDR1 LGHDT and CDR2 YNNKEL (reference sequence). This CDR3 is built from 17 residues. The CDR3 nucleotides read TGTGCCAGCAGCCAAGAACATGGCAGGGGTAAGGGCGAAAAACTGTTTTTT. It encodes CASSQEHGRGKGEKLFF.

The chain combines TRBV20-1 with TRBJ2-1, with TRBD1 matching over 12 bases. Germline CDR1 DFQATT, CDR2 SNEGSKA (reference sequence). The CDR3 has 15 residues. V trimming: 3 bases; J trimming: 7 bases; junction bases outside the gene matches: 7. CDR3 nucleotide sequence: TGCAGTGCTAGTGGGACAGGGGGCGCCGGTAATGAGCAGTTCTTC. Encoded protein: CSASGTGGAGNEQFF.

This clone was counted a few times. The V gene is TRBV2, the J gene TRBJ1-4; TRBD1 agrees at 9 bases. Unmatched junction bases numbered 14, after V lost 5 bases and J lost 10 bases. Germline V CDR1 and CDR2: SNHLY, FYNNEI. The CDR3 has 16 amino acids. The chain's CDR3 is CASSPGTGLGLRKLFF. CDR3 DNA: TGTGCCAGCAGTCCAGGGACAGGGCTCGGCTTGAGAAAACTGTTTTTT.

This clone appeared a few times. This chain links TRBV10-3 with TRBJ2-7, with 13 bases lining up with TRBD2. V trimming: 7 bases; J trimming: 5 bases; junction bases outside the gene matches: 2. Germline V gene sequence: CDR1 ENHRY, CDR2 SYGVKD. This CDR3 has 13 residues. CDR3 bases: TGTGCCATCACCGGACTAGCGGGAGACGAGCAGTACTTC. As protein: CAITGLAGDEQYF.

This clone was seen once. The chain links TRBV29-1 to TRBJ1-1, with TRBD1 identical over 7 bases. The CDR3 runs 11 residues. CDR1 and CDR2 (germline): SQVTM, ANQGSEA. V shed 7 bases, J shed 6 bases, and the junction held 5 bases outside the gene matches. For the CDR3, the DNA is TGCAGCGGTCACAGGGGCGCTGAAGCTTTCTTT. Translating it yields CSGHRGAEAFF. Drawing the rest from reference TRBV29-1 and TRBJ1-1, the complete variable domain is SAVISQKPSRDICQRGTSLTIQCQVDSQVTMMFWYRQQPGQSLTLIATANQGSEATYESGFVIDKFPISRPNLTFSTLTVSNMSPEDSSIYLCSGHRGAEAFFGQGTRLTVV.

The gene calls are TRBV23-1 and TRBJ1-5, with 12 positions matching TRBD1. TRBV23-1 is an ORF for which the function is uncertain. Trimming took 0 bases from V and 5 from J; bases not matched to a gene: 8. This CDR3 is built from 18 residues. This CDR3 reads CASSQSRVRDRGHQPQHF. Written as DNA, the CDR3 is TGCGCCAGCAGTCAATCCAGGGTCCGGGACAGGGGGCATCAGCCCCAGCATTTT.

The genes are TRBV7-8 and TRBJ1-5; TRBD1 aligns across 7 bases. Germline CDR1 is SGHVS and CDR2 is FQNEAQ. This CDR3 has 16 amino acids. V dropped 1 base and J dropped 2; count of bases not matched to a gene: 5. DNA of the CDR3: TGTGCCAGCAGCTTAGGAGGAGGGGGCGGCAATCAGCCCCAGCATTTT. As protein: CASSLGGGGGNQPQHF.

This chain links TRBV5-4 with TRBJ1-1; no firm D call. CDR3 length: 15 residues. Germline lookup yields CDR1 SGHNT and CDR2 YYREEE (reference sequence). V lost 0 bases and J lost 1, with 10 bases in between. CDR3 loop: CASSLVGRGNTEAFF. As DNA, the CDR3 is TGTGCCAGCAGCTTGGTAGGGCGGGGGAACACTGAAGCTTTCTTT.

The chain couples TRBV2 to TRBJ2-7; possibly TRBD2 for D (6 bases). The V end was cut by 11 bases, the J end by 6 bases, with 11 bases between. This CDR3 has 10 residues. Germline V gene sequence: CDR1 SNHLY, CDR2 FYNNEI. The DNA of the CDR3 is TGTGCCGTCGGGAGAAGCGAGCAGTACTTC. It is translated as CAVGRSEQYF.

This chain links TRBV6-2 or TRBV6-3 with TRBJ2-7; 15 nucleotides agree with TRBD2. Losses at the gene ends were 5 bases for V and 9 bases for J; bases not matched to a gene: 8. The CDR3 has 15 amino acids. Germline CDR1 reads MNHEY; CDR2 reads SVGEGT. The CDR3: CASSDGTSGRMGQYF. Written as DNA, the CDR3 is TGTGCCAGCAGTGACGGGACTAGCGGGAGGATGGGGCAGTACTTC.

This chain joins TRBV6-5 and TRBJ1-2; TRBD1 matches 8 bases. Germline V gene sequence: CDR1 MNHEY, CDR2 SVGAGI. The CDR3 extends over 15 amino acids. The junction had 8 bases not matched to a gene; V was cut back by 3 bases and J by 5 bases. The CDR3: CASSYFGGQGYGYTF. Written as DNA, the CDR3 is TGTGCCAGCAGTTATTTCGGCGGACAGGGATATGGCTACACCTTC.

The V gene is TRBV20-1, the J gene TRBJ1-5; no reliable D call. Between the trimmed V and J ends, which lost 1 base and 6 bases, there was a span of 4 bases. Per the germline V gene, CDR1 is DFQATT and CDR2 is SNEGSKA (reference sequence). CDR3 size: 11 residues. The chain's CDR3 is CSARGGQPQHF. Written as DNA, the CDR3 is TGCAGTGCTAGAGGAGGTCAGCCCCAGCATTTT.